This T cell receptor beta chain was obtained from a study of T cell changes during pregnancy in multiple sclerosis. CDR1 is MGHRA, CDR2 YSYEKL, per germline. V was shortened by 4 bases and J by 6 bases, with 13 bases between the two germline ends. The CDR3 covers 13 residues. Profiling relied on immunoSEQ multiplex PCR, and the TCRdb table lists in-frame clones only, not all of them. The sample contains about 38,000 clones, about 91% of which appear only once. The sequencing here drew on CD8+ T cells from peripheral blood mononuclear cells, taken after pregnancy. The V gene is TRBV4-1, the J gene TRBJ2-7, with D possibly matching TRBD2 (5 bases). The source of this sequence is a female donor with multiple sclerosis, enrolled in a pregnancy study. CDR3 nucleotides: TGCGCCAGCAGCCCGGGGTTGAAGGGCGAGCAGTACTTC. Its protein product is CASSPGLKGEQYF.